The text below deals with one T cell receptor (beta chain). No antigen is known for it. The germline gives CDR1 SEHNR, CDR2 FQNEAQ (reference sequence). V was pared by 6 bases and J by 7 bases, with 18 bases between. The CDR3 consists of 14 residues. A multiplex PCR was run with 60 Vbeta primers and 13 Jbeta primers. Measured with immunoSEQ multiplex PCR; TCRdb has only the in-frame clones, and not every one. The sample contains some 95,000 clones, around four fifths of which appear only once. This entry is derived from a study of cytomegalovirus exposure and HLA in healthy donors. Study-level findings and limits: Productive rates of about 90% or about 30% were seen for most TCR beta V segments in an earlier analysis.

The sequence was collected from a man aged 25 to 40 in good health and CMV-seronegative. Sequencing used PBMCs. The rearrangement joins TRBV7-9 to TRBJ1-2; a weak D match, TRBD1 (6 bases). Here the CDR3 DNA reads TGTGCCAGCAGACGTGCGGCGGGGGCGGGTGGCTACACCTTC. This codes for CASRRAAGAGGYTF.